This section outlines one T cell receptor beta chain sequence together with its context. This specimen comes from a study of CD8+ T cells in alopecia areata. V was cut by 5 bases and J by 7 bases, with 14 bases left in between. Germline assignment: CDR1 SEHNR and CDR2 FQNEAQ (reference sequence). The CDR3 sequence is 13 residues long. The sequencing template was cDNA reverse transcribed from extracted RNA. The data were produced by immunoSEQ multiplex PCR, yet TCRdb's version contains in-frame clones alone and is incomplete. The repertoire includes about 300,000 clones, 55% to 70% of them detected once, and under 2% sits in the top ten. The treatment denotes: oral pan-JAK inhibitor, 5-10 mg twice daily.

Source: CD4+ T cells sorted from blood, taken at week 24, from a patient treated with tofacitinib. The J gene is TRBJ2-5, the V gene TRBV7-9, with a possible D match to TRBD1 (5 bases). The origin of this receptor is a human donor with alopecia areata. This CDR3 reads CASSKTVPGTQYF. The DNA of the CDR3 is TGTGCCAGCAGCAAGACAGTACCGGGGACCCAGTACTTC.